One sample yielded the 19 T cell receptor beta chains listed below, sequenced in a study of cytomegalovirus exposure and HLA in healthy donors. Primers: 60 Vbeta forward and 13 Jbeta reverse. Assay used: immunoSEQ multiplex PCR; TCRdb lists only in-frame clones, some missing. The table for this sample gives 45,000 to 65,000 clones. The sample taken for sequencing was PBMCs. The source is a man aged 18 to 30 in good health and CMV-seropositive.

The chain has TRBV21-1 and TRBJ1-2; the table's D call TRBD1 went unverified against the DNA. TRBV21-1 counts as a pseudogene. This CDR3 contains 13 residues. The CDR3 DNA is TGTGCCAGCACCCGGACAGGGGACTATGGCTACACCTTC. Residues: CASTRTGDYGYTF.

The genes are TRBV4-1 and TRBJ2-5, with 8 bases lining up with TRBD1. The CDR3 length is 14 residues. The germline V gene has CDR1 MGHRA and CDR2 YSYEKL. Trimming cost V 1 base and J 6 bases; bases outside gene matches: 4. The CDR3: CASSQVDRAKTQYF. As DNA, the CDR3 is TGCGCCAGCAGCCAAGTGGACAGGGCAAAGACCCAGTACTTC.

The J gene is TRBJ1-2, the V gene TRBV11-2; weak D call: TRBD1 (5 bases). V lost 5 bases and J lost 5, with 6 bases in between. CDR3 size: 11 residues. Germline CDR1 and CDR2: SGHAT and FQNNGV. CDR3 protein: CASSDSYGYTF. The CDR3 region has the DNA TGTGCCAGCAGCGACAGTTATGGCTACACCTTC.

The CDR3 nucleotides read TGTGCCACTCAGGTCCTCCCGGCGGGGACTGAAGCTTTCTTT. This encodes CATQVLPAGTEAFF. The chain employs TRBV6-1 and TRBJ1-1; no reliable D call. V dropped 10 bases and J dropped 5 bases, with 20 bases sitting between them. The CDR3 contains 14 residues. In germline, CDR1 is MNHNS, CDR2 SASEGT.

The CDR3 is CAWSVNGASYNSPLHF. The CDR3 nucleotides are TGTGCCTGGAGTGTAAACGGTGCCTCCTATAATTCACCCCTCCACTTT. The chain employs TRBV30 and TRBJ1-6; D not certain. This CDR3 is 16 amino acids long. With 0 bases removed from V and 0 bases from J, the gap between germline ends came to 9 bases. From germline, CDR1 is GTSNPN and CDR2 SVGIG (reference sequence).

This rearrangement joins TRBV7-3 to TRBJ1-1, with D uncertain. Deletions cut 4 bases from V and 4 bases from J, with 4 bases between. The V gene's germline CDR1 is SGHTA and CDR2 FQGTGA. CDR3 length: 11 amino acids. The CDR3 protein is CASSSGTEAFF. CDR3 DNA sequence: TGTGCCAGCAGCTCGGGCACTGAAGCTTTCTTT.

The CDR3 is CASSLGAGGYGANVLTF. The CDR3 DNA is TGCGCCAGCAGCTTGGGGGCAGGGGGCTATGGGGCCAACGTCCTGACTTTC. J is TRBJ2-6 and V is TRBV5-1, with 8 nucleotides matching TRBD1. CDR1 and CDR2 (germline): SGHRS, YFSETQ. J was trimmed by 3 bases and V by 0 bases; bases with no gene match: 5. The CDR3 extends over 17 amino acids.

This chain joins TRBV18 and TRBJ1-4; D unresolved. Germline CDR1 is KGHSH and CDR2 is LQKENI. CDR3 size: 15 residues. The V and J ends lost 2 bases and 0 bases respectively, with 7 bases between them. The CDR3 DNA follows: TGTGCCAGCTCACCAGTATCGGCAACTAATGAAAAACTGTTTTTT. This gives the protein CASSPVSATNEKLFF.

CDR3 coding DNA: TGTGCCAGCAGTCGGGGACAGGGTACGGGTCAGCCCCAGCATTTT. It yields the protein CASSRGQGTGQPQHF. The chain carries TRBV27 and TRBJ1-5; 9 bases agree with TRBD1. This CDR3 region has 15 residues. Germline loops: CDR1 MNHEY, CDR2 SMNVEV (reference sequence). V gave up 5 bases and J gave up 6 bases; unmatched junction bases: 8.

The rearrangement links TRBV25-1 to TRBJ2-6; 9 positions match TRBD2. The length of the CDR3 is 18 residues. The trim removed 3 bases at V and 2 bases at J, leaving 8 bases unmatched. The V gene's germline CDR1 is MGHDK and CDR2 SYGVNS. In DNA form, the CDR3 reads TGTGCCAGCAGTGACAAGGGCGGGAGGGCCCCTGGGGCCAACGTCCTGACTTTC. This gives the protein CASSDKGGRAPGANVLTF.

The chain employs TRBV4-1 and TRBJ2-2, with 7 bases lining up with TRBD1. With V trimmed by 3 bases and J by 8 bases, 9 bases remained unmatched. This CDR3 spans 15 amino acids. Per the germline V gene, CDR1 is MGHRA and CDR2 is YSYEKL. The CDR3 coding sequence is TGCGCCAGCAGCCAGCGCCTCCAGGGGGTGGGGGAGCTGTTTTTT. It encodes CASSQRLQGVGELFF.

CDR3 amino acids: CASSPPTPTGAKNIQYF. In nucleotides, the CDR3 is TGTGCCAGCAGTCCCCCGACCCCAACGGGAGCCAAAAACATTCAGTACTTC. The chain is built from TRBV28 and TRBJ2-4; D not certain. The germline V and J ends were trimmed by 5 bases and 0 bases, with 17 bases remaining between them. Germline V lookup: CDR1 MDHEN, CDR2 SYDVKM. The CDR3 spans 17 residues.

The gene calls are TRBV29-1 and TRBJ2-7; 8 positions agree with TRBD1. Germline V lookup: CDR1 SQVTM, CDR2 ANQGSEA. V lost 4 bases and J lost 4; bases outside the gene matches: 6. The CDR3 sequence is 13 residues long. The DNA of the CDR3 is TGCAGCGTTGCTGGACAGGGTCGTTACGAGCAGTACTTC. This gives the protein CSVAGQGRYEQYF.

The chain joins TRBV16 to TRBJ2-7, with 7 bases identical to TRBD2. V lost 2 bases, J lost 2 bases, and 3 bases stayed unmatched. Germline V gene data show CDR1 as KGHSY and CDR2 as FQNENV. The CDR3 contains 14 residues. CDR3: CASSQGGGTYEQYF. For the CDR3, the DNA is TGTGCCAGCAGCCAAGGGGGGGGGACCTACGAGCAGTACTTC.

This clone shows up as medium-sized by frequency. The V call is TRBV2, the J call TRBJ2-4, with 8 bases matching TRBD2. J lost 7 bases, V lost 5 bases, and 7 bases had no gene match. Germline CDR1 is SNHLY and CDR2 is FYNNEI. CDR3 length: 14 residues. The CDR3 is CASSRERESNIQYF. Written as DNA, the CDR3 is TGTGCCAGCAGTAGGGAGCGGGAGTCGAACATTCAGTACTTC.

V usage is TRBV30 and J usage is TRBJ1-1, with 9 positions matching TRBD1. This CDR3 has 16 residues. V shed 4 bases and J 0 bases; nucleotides not matched to a gene: 9. CDR1 is GTSNPN, CDR2 SVGIG, per germline (reference sequence). The CDR3 nucleotides read TGTGCCTGGATTACACAGGGGGCCTTCATGAACACTGAAGCTTTCTTT. Translated: CAWITQGAFMNTEAFF.

Note on this clone: The junction does not match germline at one end; this may be a read error. The chain couples TRBV7-9 to TRBJ2-2, with D perhaps TRBD2 (5 bases). The germline CDR1 and CDR2 sequences are SEHNR and FQNEAQ (reference sequence). This CDR3 contains 12 residues. The chain's CDR3 is CASSLQAGELLF. CDR3 bases: TGTGCCAGCAGCTTACAGGCCGGGGAGCTGCTTTTT. The full variable domain, rest sourced from reference TRBV7-9 and TRBJ2-2, is DTGVSQNPRHKITKRGQNVTFRCDPISEHNRLYWYRQTLGQGPEFLTYFQNEAQLEKSRLLSDRFSAERPKGSFSTLEIQRTEQGDSAMYLCASSLQAGELLFGEGSRLTVL.

J is TRBJ2-7 and V is TRBV19; 7 bases are a match to TRBD1. This CDR3 is built from 16 residues. The V and J ends lost 4 bases and 2 bases, in that order; junction bases with no gene match: 11. Germline CDR1 is LNHDA and CDR2 is SQIVND (reference sequence). The CDR3 protein is CASSTQRTGTTYEQYF. The CDR3 nucleotides read TGTGCCAGTAGTACCCAGCGGACAGGAACAACCTACGAGCAGTACTTC.

This chain connects TRBV5-1 to TRBJ2-6; 9 bases agree with TRBD1. After removal of 4 bases from V and 3 bases from J, the junction contained 11 bases not matched to a gene. Germline V lookup: CDR1 SGHRS, CDR2 YFSETQ. This CDR3 region has 18 residues. The CDR3 spells CASSAPPGQGFGANVLTF. CDR3 in DNA: TGCGCCAGCAGCGCACCTCCGGGACAGGGCTTTGGGGCCAACGTCCTGACTTTC.